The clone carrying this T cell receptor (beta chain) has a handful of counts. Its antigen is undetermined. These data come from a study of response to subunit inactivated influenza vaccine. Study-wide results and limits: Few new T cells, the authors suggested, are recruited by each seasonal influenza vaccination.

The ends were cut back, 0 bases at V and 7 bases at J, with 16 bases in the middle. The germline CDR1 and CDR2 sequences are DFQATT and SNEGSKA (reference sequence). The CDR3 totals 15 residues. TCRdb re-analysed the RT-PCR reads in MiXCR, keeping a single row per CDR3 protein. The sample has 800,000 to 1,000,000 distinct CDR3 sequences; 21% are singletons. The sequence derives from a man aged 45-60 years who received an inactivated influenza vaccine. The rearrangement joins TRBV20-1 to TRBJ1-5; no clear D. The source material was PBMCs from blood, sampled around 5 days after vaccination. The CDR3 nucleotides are TGCAGTGCTAGAGATCATGGGCAGGTCCGGCAGCCCCAGCATTTT. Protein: CSARDHGQVRQPQHF.